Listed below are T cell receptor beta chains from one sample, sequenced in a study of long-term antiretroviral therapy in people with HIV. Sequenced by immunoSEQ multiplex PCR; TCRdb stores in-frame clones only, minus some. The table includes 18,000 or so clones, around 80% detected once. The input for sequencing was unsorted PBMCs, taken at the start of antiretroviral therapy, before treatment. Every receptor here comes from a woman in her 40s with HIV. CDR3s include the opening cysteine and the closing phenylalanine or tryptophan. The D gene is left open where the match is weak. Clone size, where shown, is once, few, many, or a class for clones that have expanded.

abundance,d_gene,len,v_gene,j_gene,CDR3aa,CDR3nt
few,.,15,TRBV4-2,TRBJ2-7,CASSPLDGGADEQYF,TGTGCCAGCAGCCCACTGGATGGCGGGGCGGACGAGCAGTACTTC
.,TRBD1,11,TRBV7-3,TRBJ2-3,CASSSDRVLYF,TGTGCCAGCAGCTCTGACAGGGTTCTGTATTTT
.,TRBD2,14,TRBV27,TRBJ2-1,CASSQLAGEDEQFF,TGTGCCAGCAGTCAACTAGCGGGGGAGGATGAGCAGTTCTTC
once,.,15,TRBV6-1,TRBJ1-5,CASSGPVGSNQPQHF,TGTGCCAGCAGTGGCCCGGTTGGAAGCAATCAGCCCCAGCATTTT
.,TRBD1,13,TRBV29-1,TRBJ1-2,CSARGQSNYGYTF,TGCAGCGCCCGGGGACAGTCTAACTATGGCTACACCTTC
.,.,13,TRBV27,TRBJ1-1,CASSLQGRTEAFF,TGTGCCAGCAGTTTACAGGGGCGCACTGAAGCTTTCTTT
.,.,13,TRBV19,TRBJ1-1,CASSMQGNTEAFF,TGTGCCAGTAGTATGCAGGGGAACACTGAAGCTTTCTTT
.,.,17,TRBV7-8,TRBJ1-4,CASSLEEGLFTNEKLFF,TGTGCCAGCAGCTTAGAGGAGGGTCTGTTCACTAATGAAAAACTGTTTTTT
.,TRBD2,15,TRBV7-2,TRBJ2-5,CASSLIWGGQETQYF,TGTGCCAGCAGCCTAATCTGGGGGGGGCAAGAGACCCAGTACTTC
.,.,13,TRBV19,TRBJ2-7,CASSPGPSGEQYF,TGTGCCAGTAGTCCGGGACCCTCCGGGGAGCAGTACTTC
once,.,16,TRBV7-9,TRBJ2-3,CASSPTGTTSTDTQYF,TGTGCCAGCAGCCCAACTGGGACCACGAGCACAGATACGCAGTATTTT
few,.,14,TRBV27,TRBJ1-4,CASSLLEPGRKLFF,TGTGCCAGCAGTTTGTTGGAGCCGGGGCGGAAACTGTTTTTT
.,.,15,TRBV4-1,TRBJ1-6,CASSQDPQIDSPLHF,TGCGCCAGCAGCCAAGATCCCCAGATCGATTCACCCCTCCACTTT
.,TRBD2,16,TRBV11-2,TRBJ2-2,CASSELAGRNTGELFF,TGTGCCAGCAGCGAATTAGCGGGGAGGAACACCGGGGAGCTGTTTTTT
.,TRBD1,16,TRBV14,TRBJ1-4,CASSRNQGATNEKLFF,TGTGCCAGCAGCCGGAACCAGGGGGCAACTAATGAAAAACTGTTTTTT
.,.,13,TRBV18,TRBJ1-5,CASSVQGNQPQHF,TGTGCCAGCTCAGTCCAGGGGAACCAGCCCCAGCATTTT
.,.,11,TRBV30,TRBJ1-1,CAYIRTPGAFF,TGTGCCTACATTCGGACCCCAGGGGCTTTCTTT
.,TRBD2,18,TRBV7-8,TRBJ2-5,CASSLSQTSGGERETQYF,TGTGCCAGCAGCTTATCCCAAACTAGCGGGGGGGAAAGGGAGACCCAGTACTTC
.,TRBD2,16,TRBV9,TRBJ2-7,CASSVRSGGGSYEQYF,TGTGCCAGCAGCGTTCGTTCGGGCGGGGGATCCTACGAGCAGTACTTC
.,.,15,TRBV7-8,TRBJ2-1,CASSSFTRAGDEQFF,TGTGCCAGCAGCTCCTTTACTAGGGCGGGCGATGAGCAGTTCTTC
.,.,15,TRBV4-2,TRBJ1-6,CASSQDVQGGSPLHF,TGTGCCAGCAGCCAAGATGTACAGGGAGGGTCACCCCTCCACTTT
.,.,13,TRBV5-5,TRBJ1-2,CASSLRDTRGYTF,TGTGCCAGCAGCTTGAGAGACACCCGCGGCTACACCTTC
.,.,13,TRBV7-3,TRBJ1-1,CASSMQVNTEAFF,TGTGCCAGCAGCATGCAGGTGAACACTGAAGCTTTCTTT
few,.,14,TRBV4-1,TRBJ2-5,CASSYSGTRETQYF,TGCGCCAGCAGCTACTCCGGGACGAGGGAGACCCAGTACTTC
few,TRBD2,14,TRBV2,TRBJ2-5,CASRDPGGGETQYF,TGTGCCAGCAGAGACCCCGGGGGAGGGGAGACCCAGTACTTC
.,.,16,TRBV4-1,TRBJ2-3,CASSQDSGTGTDTQYF,TGCGCCAGCAGCCAAGATAGTGGTACGGGGACAGATACGCAGTATTTT
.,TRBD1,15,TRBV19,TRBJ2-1,CASSVPGQGWNEQFF,TGTGCCAGTAGTGTACCGGGACAGGGTTGGAATGAGCAGTTCTTC
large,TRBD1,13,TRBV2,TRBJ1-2,CASNLQGAHGYTF,TGTGCCAGCAACCTGCAGGGGGCTCATGGCTACACCTTC
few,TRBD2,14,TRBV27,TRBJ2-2,CASRGGKDTGELFF,TGTGCCAGCCGCGGGGGGAAGGACACCGGGGAGCTGTTTTTT
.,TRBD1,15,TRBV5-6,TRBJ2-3,CASSLNRGHSATQYF,TGTGCCAGCAGCTTGAACAGGGGGCACAGTGCTACGCAGTATTTT
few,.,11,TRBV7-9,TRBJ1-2,CASEGSYGYTF,TGTGCCAGCGAGGGATCCTATGGCTACACCTTC
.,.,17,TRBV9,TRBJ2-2,CASSVFPGGGVAGELFF,TGTGCCAGCAGCGTATTTCCAGGAGGGGGGGTTGCCGGGGAGCTGTTTTTT
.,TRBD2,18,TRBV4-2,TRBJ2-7,CASSQEPRSGGSSYEQYF,TGTGCCAGCAGCCAAGAACCCCGAAGCGGGGGAAGCTCCTACGAGCAGTACTTC
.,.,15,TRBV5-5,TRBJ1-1,CASSGRWVSNTEAFF,TGTGCCAGCAGCGGTAGGTGGGTTTCGAACACTGAAGCTTTCTTT
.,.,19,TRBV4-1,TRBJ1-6,CASSQDQYIPSTYNSPLHF,TGCGCCAGCAGCCAGGATCAATATATCCCAAGTACATATAATTCACCCCTCCACTTT
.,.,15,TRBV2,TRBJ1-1,CASSEALRGRGEAFF,TGTGCCAGCAGTGAAGCGCTTCGGGGGCGGGGTGAAGCTTTCTTT
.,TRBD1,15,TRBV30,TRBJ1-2,CAWSAGQGADYGYTF,TGTGCCTGGAGTGCAGGACAGGGGGCGGACTATGGCTACACCTTC